The 5 T cell receptor beta chains reported below all come from one sample, sequenced in a study of blood T cell repertoires in COVID-19. Here immunoSEQ multiplex PCR was the method, and the copy in TCRdb shows in-frame clones only, minus some. The sample lists about 250,000 clones, 80% to 95% seen once, with approximately 2% in the top ten. Sequenced material: PBMCs or T cells enriched from blood (not recorded which). The receptors shown here come from a woman younger than 30 who had recovered from COVID-19.

J is TRBJ2-4 and V is TRBV4-1; no clear D. CDR3 length equals 14 residues. The germline gives CDR1 MGHRA, CDR2 YSYEKL. V shed 0 bases and J shed 4 bases, with 7 bases lying between them. CDR3 protein: CASSQDQVKNIQYF. CDR3 bases: TGCGCCAGCAGCCAAGACCAGGTTAAAAACATTCAGTACTTC.

The chain employs TRBV5-6 and TRBJ2-1, with TRBD1 matching over 8 bases. J was trimmed by 0 bases and V by 3 bases; bases with no gene match: 5. The CDR3 length is 16 residues. Germline V CDR1 and CDR2: SGHDT, YYEEEE. CDR3 amino acids: CASSSGTGSSYNEQFF. In nucleotides, the CDR3 is TGTGCCAGCAGCTCTGGGACAGGCAGCTCCTACAATGAGCAGTTCTTC.

This rearrangement joins TRBV11-2 to TRBJ1-1; D is uncertain. This CDR3 region has 16 residues. V lost 0 bases, J lost 0 bases, and 11 bases lay in between. Per germline, CDR1 SGHAT and CDR2 FQNNGV. The CDR3 reads CASSLEGRGLNTEAFF. The CDR3 nucleotides read TGTGCCAGCAGCTTAGAAGGGCGGGGTTTGAACACTGAAGCTTTCTTT.

This clone has a single count. V gene TRBV19 combines with J gene TRBJ1-1; D is possibly TRBD1 (5 bases). Germline-derived CDR1 and CDR2 are LNHDA and SQIVND (reference sequence). This CDR3 spans 14 amino acids. Trimming cost V 3 bases and J 5 bases, with 13 bases left between them. The CDR3, as DNA: TGTGCCAGTAGTATGGAGGGACTTGGGACTGAAGCTTTCTTT. The encoded protein is CASSMEGLGTEAFF.

The rearrangement joins TRBV5-1 to TRBJ2-1; weak D call: TRBD2 (6 bases). CDR3 length equals 18 residues. CDR1 and CDR2 from the germline V gene are SGHRS and YFSETQ. V was trimmed by 2 bases and J by 2 bases, leaving 20 bases between them. The CDR3 reads CASSFRVAVKRPYNEQFF. CDR3 bases: TGCGCCAGCAGCTTTCGGGTAGCGGTCAAGAGGCCCTACAATGAGCAGTTCTTC. Based on the CDR3 plus reference TRBV5-1 and TRBJ2-1, the full variable domain is KAGVTQTPRYLIKTRGQQVTLSCSPISGHRSVSWYQQTPGQGLQFLFEYFSETQRNKGNFPGRFSGRQFSNSRSEMNVSTLELGDSALYLCASSFRVAVKRPYNEQFFGPGTRLTVL.